These T cell receptor beta chains were read from a single sample in a study of cytomegalovirus exposure and HLA in healthy donors. Here immunoSEQ multiplex PCR was the method, and the copy in TCRdb shows in-frame clones only, minus some. The sample data list 130,000 or so clones. Sequenced sample: PBMCs. The receptors originated from a middle-aged woman in good health and CMV-seronegative. CDR3s include the opening cysteine and the closing phenylalanine or tryptophan. Each record gives: D gene, V gene, J gene, CDR3 protein, CDR3 DNA. The D gene is left open where the match is weak.

d_gene: .
v_gene: TRBV5-1
j_gene: TRBJ2-2
CDR3aa: CAGRTVMNTGELFF
CDR3nt: TGCGCCGGCCGAACAGTGATGAACACCGGGGAGCTGTTTTTT

d_gene: .
v_gene: TRBV2
j_gene: TRBJ2-2
CDR3aa: CASSLSGELFF
CDR3nt: TGTGCCAGCAGTCTCTCCGGGGAGCTGTTTTTT

d_gene: TRBD2
v_gene: TRBV5-4
j_gene: TRBJ2-3
CDR3aa: CASSPGGASSTDTQYF
CDR3nt: TGTGCCAGCAGCCCCGGGGGGGCCTCCAGCACAGATACGCAGTATTTT

d_gene: TRBD2
v_gene: TRBV9
j_gene: TRBJ2-3
CDR3aa: CASILLRGGALDTQYF
CDR3nt: TGTGCCAGCATCCTCCTCCGCGGGGGGGCGTTAGATACGCAGTATTTT

d_gene: TRBD1
v_gene: TRBV10-3
j_gene: TRBJ2-3
CDR3aa: CAISESTGFRDTQYF
CDR3nt: TGTGCCATCAGTGAGTCGACAGGGTTTCGAGATACGCAGTATTTT

d_gene: .
v_gene: TRBV28
j_gene: TRBJ2-5
CDR3aa: CASSLARVHETQYF
CDR3nt: TGTGCCAGCAGTTTAGCTAGAGTCCACGAGACCCAGTACTTC

d_gene: .
v_gene: TRBV19
j_gene: TRBJ1-4
CDR3aa: CASSLLGATNEKLFF
CDR3nt: TGTGCCAGTAGTCTTCTCGGGGCAACTAATGAAAAACTGTTTTTT

d_gene: .
v_gene: TRBV2
j_gene: TRBJ2-7
CDR3aa: CATRRRAVQGLSYEQYF
CDR3nt: TGTGCCACCCGTCGTAGGGCAGTTCAGGGGCTCTCCTACGAGCAGTACTTC

d_gene: TRBD1
v_gene: TRBV18
j_gene: TRBJ1-1
CDR3aa: CASSPPSTGGSEAFF
CDR3nt: TGTGCCAGCTCACCACCGTCCACAGGGGGCTCTGAAGCTTTCTTT

d_gene: .
v_gene: TRBV6-1
j_gene: TRBJ2-7
CDR3aa: CASSEIPSYEQYF
CDR3nt: TGTGCCAGCAGTGAAATCCCATCCTACGAGCAGTACTTC

d_gene: TRBD2
v_gene: TRBV5-6
j_gene: TRBJ2-2
CDR3aa: CASFLAGSNTGELFF
CDR3nt: TGTGCCAGCTTTCTAGCGGGTTCGAACACCGGGGAGCTGTTTTTT

d_gene: .
v_gene: TRBV7-9
j_gene: TRBJ2-2
CDR3aa: CASSFSGGSNTGELFF
CDR3nt: TGTGCCAGCAGCTTCTCCGGGGGATCGAACACCGGGGAGCTGTTTTTT

d_gene: .
v_gene: TRBV5-6
j_gene: TRBJ2-3
CDR3aa: CASSLTRGTDTQYF
CDR3nt: TGTGCCAGCAGCTTGACTAGGGGCACAGATACGCAGTATTTT

d_gene: TRBD1
v_gene: TRBV11-3
j_gene: TRBJ1-6
CDR3aa: CASSSGTGVSSPLHF
CDR3nt: TGTGCCAGCAGCTCAGGGACAGGGGTCAGTTCACCCCTCCACTTT

d_gene: TRBD1
v_gene: TRBV6-5
j_gene: TRBJ1-1
CDR3aa: CASSWGQGGNTEAFF
CDR3nt: TGTGCCAGCAGTTGGGGACAGGGTGGGAACACTGAAGCTTTCTTT

d_gene: .
v_gene: TRBV7-2
j_gene: TRBJ1-2
CDR3aa: CASSVTGFHYGYTF
CDR3nt: TGTGCCAGCAGCGTCACAGGATTCCACTATGGCTACACCTTC

d_gene: TRBD1
v_gene: TRBV5-4
j_gene: TRBJ1-1
CDR3aa: CASSRDRRTEAFF
CDR3nt: TGTGCCAGCAGCCGGGACAGGCGCACTGAAGCTTTCTTT

d_gene: .
v_gene: TRBV9
j_gene: TRBJ1-1
CDR3aa: CASSALTGNTEAFF
CDR3nt: TGTGCCAGCAGCGCCCTAACAGGGAACACTGAAGCTTTCTTT

d_gene: .
v_gene: TRBV5-1
j_gene: TRBJ2-1
CDR3aa: CASSVSGERQYNEQFF
CDR3nt: TGCGCCAGCAGCGTTTCTGGGGAGCGCCAATACAATGAGCAGTTCTTC

d_gene: .
v_gene: TRBV5-4
j_gene: TRBJ1-1
CDR3aa: CASSFSPNREAFF
CDR3nt: TGTGCCAGCAGTTTCTCCCCGAACAGGGAAGCTTTCTTT

d_gene: .
v_gene: TRBV4-3
j_gene: TRBJ2-2
CDR3aa: CASSQDILTGELFF
CDR3nt: TGCGCCAGCAGCCAAGATATTCTAACCGGGGAGCTGTTTTTT

d_gene: TRBD1
v_gene: TRBV5-4
j_gene: TRBJ2-5
CDR3aa: CASSLAQGVGQETQYF
CDR3nt: TGTGCCAGCAGCTTGGCACAGGGGGTAGGTCAAGAGACCCAGTACTTC

d_gene: .
v_gene: TRBV5-6
j_gene: TRBJ1-6
CDR3aa: CASSLQGKDSPLHF
CDR3nt: TGTGCCAGCAGCTTGCAGGGAAAGGATTCACCCCTCCACTTT

d_gene: TRBD1
v_gene: TRBV9
j_gene: TRBJ2-2
CDR3aa: CASSVDRANTGELFF
CDR3nt: TGTGCCAGCAGCGTCGACAGGGCGAACACCGGGGAGCTGTTTTTT

d_gene: .
v_gene: TRBV5-1
j_gene: TRBJ2-7
CDR3aa: CASKTDSYEQYF
CDR3nt: TGCGCCAGCAAAACCGACTCGTACGAGCAGTACTTC

d_gene: TRBD1
v_gene: TRBV18
j_gene: TRBJ1-1
CDR3aa: CASSPQDGGGMNTEAFF
CDR3nt: TGTGCCAGCTCACCACAGGACGGAGGGGGCATGAACACTGAAGCTTTCTTT

d_gene: .
v_gene: TRBV20-1
j_gene: TRBJ1-5
CDR3aa: CSAGNQPQHF
CDR3nt: TGCAGTGCCGGCAATCAGCCCCAGCATTTT

d_gene: .
v_gene: TRBV5-1
j_gene: TRBJ1-6
CDR3aa: CASSLGPGGNSPLHF
CDR3nt: TGCGCCAGCAGCTTGGGTCCCGGGGGGAATTCACCCCTCCACTTT

d_gene: .
v_gene: TRBV5-1
j_gene: TRBJ2-2
CDR3aa: CASSFREEKTGELFF
CDR3nt: TGCGCCAGCAGCTTCAGGGAAGAAAAAACCGGGGAGCTGTTTTTT

d_gene: TRBD2
v_gene: TRBV7-9
j_gene: TRBJ2-2
CDR3aa: CASSLLAGGETGELFF
CDR3nt: TGTGCCAGCAGCTTACTAGCGGGGGGTGAGACCGGGGAGCTGTTTTTT

d_gene: .
v_gene: TRBV7-2
j_gene: TRBJ1-4
CDR3aa: CASSDSPNEKLFF
CDR3nt: TGTGCCAGCAGCGACAGTCCTAATGAAAAACTGTTTTTT

d_gene: TRBD1
v_gene: TRBV6-1
j_gene: TRBJ1-4
CDR3aa: CASSEGQGITNEKLFF
CDR3nt: TGTGCCAGCAGTGAGGGACAGGGTATTACTAATGAAAAACTGTTTTTT

d_gene: .
v_gene: TRBV4-3
j_gene: TRBJ1-1
CDR3aa: CASSQEPGDTEAFF
CDR3nt: TGCGCCAGCAGCCAAGAACCAGGTGACACTGAAGCTTTCTTT

d_gene: .
v_gene: TRBV15
j_gene: TRBJ2-5
CDR3aa: CATRRGAVETQYF
CDR3nt: TGTGCCACCAGACGGGGGGCGGTGGAGACCCAGTACTTC

d_gene: TRBD2
v_gene: TRBV7-9
j_gene: TRBJ2-2
CDR3aa: CASSLAGGITGELFF
CDR3nt: TGTGCCAGCAGCTTGGCGGGGGGGATCACCGGGGAGCTGTTTTTT

d_gene: .
v_gene: TRBV7-3
j_gene: TRBJ1-4
CDR3aa: CASSLEGGANEKLFF
CDR3nt: TGTGCCAGCAGCCTAGAAGGGGGGGCTAATGAAAAACTGTTTTTT

d_gene: TRBD1
v_gene: TRBV29-1
j_gene: TRBJ1-2
CDR3aa: CSVGPGQKGYTF
CDR3nt: TGCAGCGTTGGGCCGGGACAGAAGGGCTACACCTTC

d_gene: .
v_gene: TRBV7-9
j_gene: TRBJ1-3
CDR3aa: CASSAAPEGGNTIYF
CDR3nt: TGTGCCAGCAGCGCGGCCCCGGAGGGTGGAAACACCATATATTTT

d_gene: TRBD1
v_gene: TRBV2
j_gene: TRBJ1-1
CDR3aa: CASRIQGRGTEAFF
CDR3nt: TGTGCCAGCAGGATACAGGGGCGCGGCACTGAAGCTTTCTTT

d_gene: .
v_gene: TRBV9
j_gene: TRBJ2-3
CDR3aa: CASSPGVVWSRSTDTQYF
CDR3nt: TGTGCCAGCAGCCCCGGGGTTGTCTGGTCTCGTTCGACAGATACGCAGTATTTT

d_gene: .
v_gene: TRBV5-6
j_gene: TRBJ2-6
CDR3aa: CASSLLARGTGANVLTF
CDR3nt: TGTGCCAGCAGCTTACTTGCCAGGGGAACCGGGGCCAACGTCCTGACTTTC

d_gene: .
v_gene: TRBV5-6
j_gene: TRBJ2-5
CDR3aa: CASSPGDQETQYF
CDR3nt: TGTGCCAGCAGCCCCGGGGATCAAGAGACCCAGTACTTC

d_gene: .
v_gene: TRBV2
j_gene: TRBJ2-1
CDR3aa: CASRLVWDSSSYNEQFF
CDR3nt: TGTGCCAGCCGCTTGGTTTGGGACTCCAGCTCCTACAATGAGCAGTTCTTC

d_gene: .
v_gene: TRBV29-1
j_gene: TRBJ2-5
CDR3aa: CSVVGLQETQYF
CDR3nt: TGCAGCGTTGTCGGTCTCCAAGAGACCCAGTACTTC

d_gene: TRBD1
v_gene: TRBV6-5
j_gene: TRBJ1-1
CDR3aa: CASRPPGQGLPEAFF
CDR3nt: TGTGCCAGCAGGCCTCCGGGACAGGGACTCCCTGAAGCTTTCTTT

d_gene: .
v_gene: TRBV7-2
j_gene: TRBJ1-5
CDR3aa: CASSAGLMRQPQHF
CDR3nt: TGTGCCAGCAGCGCGGGCCTGATGAGGCAGCCCCAGCATTTT

d_gene: .
v_gene: TRBV7-2
j_gene: TRBJ2-5
CDR3aa: CASSPNGGVETQYF
CDR3nt: TGTGCCAGCAGCCCCAATGGAGGAGTGGAGACCCAGTACTTC

d_gene: .
v_gene: TRBV4-1
j_gene: TRBJ1-5
CDR3aa: CASSSRGTGSNQPQHF
CDR3nt: TGCGCCAGCAGCTCCCGCGGAACGGGTAGCAATCAGCCCCAGCATTTT

d_gene: TRBD1
v_gene: TRBV4-1
j_gene: TRBJ2-7
CDR3aa: CASSLLTGTGTYEQYF
CDR3nt: TGCGCCAGCAGCCTTCTGACCGGGACAGGTACCTACGAGCAGTACTTC

d_gene: .
v_gene: TRBV5-1
j_gene: TRBJ1-2
CDR3aa: CASSPDAPRYGYTF
CDR3nt: TGCGCCAGCAGTCCCGATGCCCCCAGATATGGCTACACCTTC

d_gene: .
v_gene: TRBV11-2
j_gene: TRBJ2-1
CDR3aa: CASSHRERGSHEQFF
CDR3nt: TGTGCCAGCAGCCACCGTGAACGGGGGAGCCATGAGCAGTTCTTC

d_gene: .
v_gene: TRBV19
j_gene: TRBJ1-6
CDR3aa: CASSPNTGSGASPLHF
CDR3nt: TGTGCCAGTAGTCCCAACACAGGGAGCGGCGCTTCACCCCTCCACTTT